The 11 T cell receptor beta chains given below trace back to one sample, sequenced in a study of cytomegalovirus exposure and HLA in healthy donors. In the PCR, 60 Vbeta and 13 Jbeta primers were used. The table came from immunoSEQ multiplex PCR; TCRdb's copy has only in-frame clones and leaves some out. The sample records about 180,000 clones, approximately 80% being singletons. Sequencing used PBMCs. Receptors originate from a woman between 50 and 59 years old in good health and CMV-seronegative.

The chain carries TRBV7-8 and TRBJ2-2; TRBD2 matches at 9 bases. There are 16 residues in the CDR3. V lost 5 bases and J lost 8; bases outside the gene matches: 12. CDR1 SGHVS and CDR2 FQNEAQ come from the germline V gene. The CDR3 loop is CASSPRRSGRMGELFF. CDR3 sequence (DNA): TGTGCCAGCAGCCCGAGGAGGAGCGGGAGGATGGGGGAGCTGTTTTTT.

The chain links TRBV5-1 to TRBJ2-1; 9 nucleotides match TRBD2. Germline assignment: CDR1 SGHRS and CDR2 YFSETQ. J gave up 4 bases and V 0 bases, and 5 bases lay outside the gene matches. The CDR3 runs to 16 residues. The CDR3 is CASSLEGGRVYNEQFF. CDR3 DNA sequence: TGCGCCAGCAGCTTGGAAGGCGGGAGGGTGTACAATGAGCAGTTCTTC.

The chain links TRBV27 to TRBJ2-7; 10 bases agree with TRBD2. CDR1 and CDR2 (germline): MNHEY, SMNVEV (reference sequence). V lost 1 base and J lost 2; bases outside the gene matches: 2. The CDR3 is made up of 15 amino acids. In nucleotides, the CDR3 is TGTGCCAGCAGTTTATTAGCGGGGGGTCCCTACGAGCAGTACTTC. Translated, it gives CASSLLAGGPYEQYF.

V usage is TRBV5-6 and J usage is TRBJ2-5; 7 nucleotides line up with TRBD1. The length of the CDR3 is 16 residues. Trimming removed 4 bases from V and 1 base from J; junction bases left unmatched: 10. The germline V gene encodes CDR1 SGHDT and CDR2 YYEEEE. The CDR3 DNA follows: TGTGCCAGCAGCAGTTTAGGGACAGAAATCCAAGAGACCCAGTACTTC. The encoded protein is CASSSLGTEIQETQYF.

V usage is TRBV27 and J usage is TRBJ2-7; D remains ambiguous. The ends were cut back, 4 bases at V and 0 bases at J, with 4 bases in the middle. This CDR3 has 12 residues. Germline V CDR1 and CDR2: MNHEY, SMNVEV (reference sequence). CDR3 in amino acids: CASSSSSYEQYF. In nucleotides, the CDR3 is TGTGCCAGCAGTTCGAGCTCCTACGAGCAGTACTTC.

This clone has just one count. The CDR3 DNA is TGCGCCAGCAGCTTGTCCGGGACAGCGACAGGGAATGAGCAGTTCTTC. Amino acids: CASSLSGTATGNEQFF. J is TRBJ2-1 and V is TRBV5-1; 7 bases fit TRBD1. Germline V gene sequence: CDR1 SGHRS, CDR2 YFSETQ. The trim removed 1 base at V and 7 bases at J, leaving 11 bases unmatched. The CDR3 has 16 amino acids.

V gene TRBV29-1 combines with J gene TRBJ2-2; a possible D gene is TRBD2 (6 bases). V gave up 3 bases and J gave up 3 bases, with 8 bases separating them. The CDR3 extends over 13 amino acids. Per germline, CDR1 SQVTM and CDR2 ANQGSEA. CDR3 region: CSVDREDTGELFF. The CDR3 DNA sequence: TGCAGCGTTGACAGGGAGGACACCGGGGAGCTGTTTTTT.

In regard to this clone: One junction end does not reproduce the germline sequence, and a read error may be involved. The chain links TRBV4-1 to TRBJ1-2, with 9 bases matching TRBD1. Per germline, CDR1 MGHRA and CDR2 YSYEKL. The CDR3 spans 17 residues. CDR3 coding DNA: TGCGCCAGCAGGCAGGGACGGACAGGGGAGGTTAACTGTGGCTACACCTTC. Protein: CASRQGRTGEVNCGYTF.

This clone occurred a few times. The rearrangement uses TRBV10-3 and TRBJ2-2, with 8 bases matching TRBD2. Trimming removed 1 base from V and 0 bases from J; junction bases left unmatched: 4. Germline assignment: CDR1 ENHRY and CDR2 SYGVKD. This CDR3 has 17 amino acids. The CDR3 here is CAISEYQAGANTGELFF. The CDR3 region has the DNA TGTGCCATCAGTGAGTACCAAGCGGGAGCGAACACCGGGGAGCTGTTTTTT.

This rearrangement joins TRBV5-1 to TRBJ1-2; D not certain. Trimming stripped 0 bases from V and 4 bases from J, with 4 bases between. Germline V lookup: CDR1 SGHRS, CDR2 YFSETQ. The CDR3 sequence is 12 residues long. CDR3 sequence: CASSLGLYGYTF. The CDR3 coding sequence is TGCGCCAGCAGCTTGGGACTCTATGGCTACACCTTC.

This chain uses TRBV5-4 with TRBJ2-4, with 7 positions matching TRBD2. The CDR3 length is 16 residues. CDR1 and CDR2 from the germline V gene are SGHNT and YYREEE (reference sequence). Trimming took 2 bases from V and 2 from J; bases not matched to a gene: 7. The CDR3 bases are TGTGCCAGCAGCTTTACCACTAGCGTTTCCAAAAACATTCAGTACTTC. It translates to CASSFTTSVSKNIQYF.